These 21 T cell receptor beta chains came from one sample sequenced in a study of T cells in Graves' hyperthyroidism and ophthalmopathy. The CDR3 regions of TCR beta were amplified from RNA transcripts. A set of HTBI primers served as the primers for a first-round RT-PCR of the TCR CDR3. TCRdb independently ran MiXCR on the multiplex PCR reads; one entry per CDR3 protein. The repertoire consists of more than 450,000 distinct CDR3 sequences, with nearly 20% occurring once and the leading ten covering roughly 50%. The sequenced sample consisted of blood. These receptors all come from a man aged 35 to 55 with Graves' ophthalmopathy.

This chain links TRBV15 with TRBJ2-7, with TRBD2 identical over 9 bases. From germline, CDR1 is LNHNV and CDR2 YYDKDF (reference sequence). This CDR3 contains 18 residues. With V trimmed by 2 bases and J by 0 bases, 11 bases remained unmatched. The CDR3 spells CATSRLAGSHSGSYEQYF. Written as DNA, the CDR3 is TGTGCCACCAGCAGACTAGCGGGGTCTCATTCGGGCTCCTACGAGCAGTACTTC.

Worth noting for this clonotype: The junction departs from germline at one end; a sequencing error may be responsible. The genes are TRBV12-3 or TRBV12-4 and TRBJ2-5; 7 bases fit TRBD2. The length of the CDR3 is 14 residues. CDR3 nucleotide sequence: TGTACCAGTAGTGCCGTTGGCGGGGGAAAGACCCAGTACTTC. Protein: CTSSAVGGGKTQYF.

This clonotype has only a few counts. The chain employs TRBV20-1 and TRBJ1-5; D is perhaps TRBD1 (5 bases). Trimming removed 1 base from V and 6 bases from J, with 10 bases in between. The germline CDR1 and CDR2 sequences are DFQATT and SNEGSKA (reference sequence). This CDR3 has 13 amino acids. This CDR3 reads CSARGGESQPQHF. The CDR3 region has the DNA TGCAGTGCTAGAGGGGGGGAAAGTCAGCCCCAGCATTTT.

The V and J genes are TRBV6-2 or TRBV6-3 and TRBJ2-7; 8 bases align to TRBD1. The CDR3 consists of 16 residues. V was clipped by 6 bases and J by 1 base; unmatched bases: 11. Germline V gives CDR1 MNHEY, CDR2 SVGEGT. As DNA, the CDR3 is TGTGCCAGCAGATCATTCGGGACAGGTTCATCCTACGAGCAGTACTTC. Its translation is CASRSFGTGSSYEQYF.

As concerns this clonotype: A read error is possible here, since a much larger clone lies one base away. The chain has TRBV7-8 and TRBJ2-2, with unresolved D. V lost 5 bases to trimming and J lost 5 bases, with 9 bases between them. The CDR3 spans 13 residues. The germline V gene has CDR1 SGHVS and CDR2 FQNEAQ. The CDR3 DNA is TGTGCCAGCAGCCAAACCCGGACCGGGGAGCTGTTTTTT. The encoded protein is CASSQTRTGELFF.

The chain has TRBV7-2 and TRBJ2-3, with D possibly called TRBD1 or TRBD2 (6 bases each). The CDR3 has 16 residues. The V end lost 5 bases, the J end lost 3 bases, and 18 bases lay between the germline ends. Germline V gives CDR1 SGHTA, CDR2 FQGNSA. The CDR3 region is CASSIMSGAKTDTQYF. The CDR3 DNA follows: TGTGCCAGCAGCATAATGTCGGGGGCGAAGACAGATACGCAGTATTTT. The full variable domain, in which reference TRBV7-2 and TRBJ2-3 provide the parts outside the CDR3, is GAGVSQSPSNKVTEKGKDVELRCDPISGHTALYWYRQSLGQGLEFLIYFQGNSAPDKSGLPSDRFSAERTGGSVSTLTIQRTQQEDSAVYLCASSIMSGAKTDTQYFGPGTRLTVL.

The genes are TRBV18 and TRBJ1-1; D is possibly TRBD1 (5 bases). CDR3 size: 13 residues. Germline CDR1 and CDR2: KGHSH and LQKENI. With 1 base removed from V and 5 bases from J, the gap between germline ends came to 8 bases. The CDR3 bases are TGTGCCAGCTCACCACAGGGGTTTACTGAAGCTTTCTTT. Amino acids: CASSPQGFTEAFF.

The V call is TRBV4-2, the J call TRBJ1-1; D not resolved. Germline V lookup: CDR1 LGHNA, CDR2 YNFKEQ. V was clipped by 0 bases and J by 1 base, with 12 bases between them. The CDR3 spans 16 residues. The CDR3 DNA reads TGTGCCAGCAGCCAAGAAGGGATCGGCAGGAACACTGAAGCTTTCTTT. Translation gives CASSQEGIGRNTEAFF.

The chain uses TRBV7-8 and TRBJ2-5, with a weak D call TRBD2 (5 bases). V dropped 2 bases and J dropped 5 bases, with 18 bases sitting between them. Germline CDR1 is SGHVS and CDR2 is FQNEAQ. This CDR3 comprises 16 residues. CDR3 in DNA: TGTGCCAGCAGCTTAAAGAGTGTCAGCACGGGGGAGACCCAGTACTTC. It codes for CASSLKSVSTGETQYF.

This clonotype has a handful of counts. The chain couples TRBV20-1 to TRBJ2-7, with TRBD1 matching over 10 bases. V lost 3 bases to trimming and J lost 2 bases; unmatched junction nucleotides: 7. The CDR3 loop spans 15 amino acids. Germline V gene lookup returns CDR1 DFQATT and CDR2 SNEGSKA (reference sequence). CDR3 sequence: CSASPRDRGTYEQYF. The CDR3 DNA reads TGCAGTGCTAGTCCCCGGGACAGGGGCACCTACGAGCAGTACTTC.

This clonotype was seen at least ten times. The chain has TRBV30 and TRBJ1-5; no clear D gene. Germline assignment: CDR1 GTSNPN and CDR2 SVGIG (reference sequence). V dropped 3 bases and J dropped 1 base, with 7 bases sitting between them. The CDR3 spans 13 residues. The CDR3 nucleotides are TGTGCCTGGAGCACCCAGAGCAATCAGCCCCAGCATTTT. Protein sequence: CAWSTQSNQPQHF. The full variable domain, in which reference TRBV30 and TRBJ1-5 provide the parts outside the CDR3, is SQTIHQWPATLVQPVGSPLSLECTVEGTSNPNLYWYRQAAGRGLQLLFYSVGIGQISSEVPQNLSASRPQDRQFILSSKKLLLSDSGFYLCAWSTQSNQPQHFGDGTRLSIL.

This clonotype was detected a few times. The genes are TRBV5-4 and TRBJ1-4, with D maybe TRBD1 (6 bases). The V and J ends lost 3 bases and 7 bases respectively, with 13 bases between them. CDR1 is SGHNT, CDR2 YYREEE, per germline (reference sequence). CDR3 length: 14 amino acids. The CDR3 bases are TGTGCCAGCAGCTGGGGACAAAACGGTGAAAAACTGTTTTTT. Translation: CASSWGQNGEKLFF.

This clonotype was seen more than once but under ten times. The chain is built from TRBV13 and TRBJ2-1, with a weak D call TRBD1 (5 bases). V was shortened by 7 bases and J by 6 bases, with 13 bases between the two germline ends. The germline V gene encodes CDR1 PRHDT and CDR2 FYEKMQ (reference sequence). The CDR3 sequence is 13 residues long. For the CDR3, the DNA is TGTGCCAGCATCACCGTTGACAGCAATGAGCAGTTCTTC. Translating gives CASITVDSNEQFF.

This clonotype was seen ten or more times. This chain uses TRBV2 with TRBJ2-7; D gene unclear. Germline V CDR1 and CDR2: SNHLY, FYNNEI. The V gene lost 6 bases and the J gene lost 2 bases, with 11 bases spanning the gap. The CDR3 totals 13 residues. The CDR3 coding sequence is TGTGCCAGCAGATGGGCCCCAACCTACGAGCAGTACTTC. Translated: CASRWAPTYEQYF.

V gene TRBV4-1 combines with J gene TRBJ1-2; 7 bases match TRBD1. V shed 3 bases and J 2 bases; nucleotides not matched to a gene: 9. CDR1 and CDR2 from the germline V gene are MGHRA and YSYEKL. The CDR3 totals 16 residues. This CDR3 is CASSHRNDRANYGYTF. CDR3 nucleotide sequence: TGCGCCAGCAGCCATCGAAACGACAGGGCAAACTATGGCTACACCTTC.

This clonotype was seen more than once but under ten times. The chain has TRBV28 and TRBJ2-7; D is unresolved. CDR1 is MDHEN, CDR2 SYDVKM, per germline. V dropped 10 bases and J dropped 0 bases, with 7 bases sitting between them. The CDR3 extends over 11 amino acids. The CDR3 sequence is CATHYSYEQYF. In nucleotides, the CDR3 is TGTGCCACCCACTACTCCTACGAGCAGTACTTC.

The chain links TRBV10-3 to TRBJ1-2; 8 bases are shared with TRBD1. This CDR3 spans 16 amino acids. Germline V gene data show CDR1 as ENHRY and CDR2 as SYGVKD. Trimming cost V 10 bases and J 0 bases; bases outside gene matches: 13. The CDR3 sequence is CATQDRALSSNYGYTF. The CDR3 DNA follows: TGTGCCACCCAGGACAGGGCTTTAAGTTCTAACTATGGCTACACCTTC.

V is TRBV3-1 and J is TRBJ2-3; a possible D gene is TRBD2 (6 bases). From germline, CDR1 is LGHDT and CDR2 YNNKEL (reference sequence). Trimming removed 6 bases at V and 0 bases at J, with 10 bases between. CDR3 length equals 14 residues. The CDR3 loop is CASRGLPSTDTQYF. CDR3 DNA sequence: TGTGCCAGCAGGGGACTCCCAAGCACAGATACGCAGTATTTT.

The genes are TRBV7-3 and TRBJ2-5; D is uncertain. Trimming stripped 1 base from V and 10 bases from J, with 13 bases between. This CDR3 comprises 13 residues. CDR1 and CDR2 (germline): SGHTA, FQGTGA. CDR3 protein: CASSLSKSDHQYF. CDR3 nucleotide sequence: TGTGCCAGCAGCTTAAGCAAATCGGACCACCAGTACTTC.

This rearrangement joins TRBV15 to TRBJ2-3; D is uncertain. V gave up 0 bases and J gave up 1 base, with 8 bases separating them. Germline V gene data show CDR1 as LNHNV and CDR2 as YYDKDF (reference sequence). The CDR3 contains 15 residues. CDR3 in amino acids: CATSREPRGTDTQYF. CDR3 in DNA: TGTGCCACCAGCAGAGAGCCAAGGGGCACAGATACGCAGTATTTT.

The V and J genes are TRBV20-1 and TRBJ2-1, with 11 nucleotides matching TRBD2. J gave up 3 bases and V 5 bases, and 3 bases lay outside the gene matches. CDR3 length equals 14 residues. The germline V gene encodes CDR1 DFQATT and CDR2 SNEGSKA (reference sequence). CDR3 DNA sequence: TGCAGTGCTCCGGGACTAGCGGACTACAATGAGCAGTTCTTC. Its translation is CSAPGLADYNEQFF.